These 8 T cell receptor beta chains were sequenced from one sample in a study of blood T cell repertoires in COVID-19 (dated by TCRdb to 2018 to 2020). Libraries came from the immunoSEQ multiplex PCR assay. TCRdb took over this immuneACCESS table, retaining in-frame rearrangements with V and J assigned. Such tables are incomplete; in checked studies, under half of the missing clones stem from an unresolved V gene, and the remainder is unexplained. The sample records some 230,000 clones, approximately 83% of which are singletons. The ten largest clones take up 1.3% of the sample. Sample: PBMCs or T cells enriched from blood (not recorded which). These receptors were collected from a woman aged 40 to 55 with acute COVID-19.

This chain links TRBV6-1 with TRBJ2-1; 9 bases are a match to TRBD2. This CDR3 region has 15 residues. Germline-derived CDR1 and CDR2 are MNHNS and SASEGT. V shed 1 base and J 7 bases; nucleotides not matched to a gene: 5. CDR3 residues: CASSEGEAGGNEQFF. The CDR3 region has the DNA TGTGCCAGCAGTGAAGGGGAAGCGGGAGGAAATGAGCAGTTCTTC.

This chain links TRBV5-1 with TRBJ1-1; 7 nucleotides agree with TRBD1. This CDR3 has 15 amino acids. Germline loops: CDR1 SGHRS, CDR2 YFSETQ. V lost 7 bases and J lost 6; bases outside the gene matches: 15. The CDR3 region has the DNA TGCGCCAGCGGGCAAGATAACAGGGGTGGCGCTGAAGCTTTCTTT. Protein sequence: CASGQDNRGGAEAFF.

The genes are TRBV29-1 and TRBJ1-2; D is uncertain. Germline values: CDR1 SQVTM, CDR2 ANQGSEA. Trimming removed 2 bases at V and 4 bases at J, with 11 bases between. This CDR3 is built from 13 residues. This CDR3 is CSVEQTASYGYTF. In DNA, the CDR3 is TGCAGCGTTGAACAAACAGCAAGCTATGGCTACACCTTC. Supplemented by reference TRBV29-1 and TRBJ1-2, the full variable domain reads SAVISQKPSRDICQRGTSLTIQCQVDSQVTMMFWYRQQPGQSLTLIATANQGSEATYESGFVIDKFPISRPNLTFSTLTVSNMSPEDSSIYLCSVEQTASYGYTFGSGTRLTVV.

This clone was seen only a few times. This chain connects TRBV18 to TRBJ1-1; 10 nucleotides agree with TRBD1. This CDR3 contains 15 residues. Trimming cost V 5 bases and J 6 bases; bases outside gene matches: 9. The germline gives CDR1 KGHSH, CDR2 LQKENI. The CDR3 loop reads CASSFPTGGFSEAFF. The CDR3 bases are TGTGCCAGCTCATTTCCGACAGGGGGCTTTTCTGAAGCTTTCTTT.

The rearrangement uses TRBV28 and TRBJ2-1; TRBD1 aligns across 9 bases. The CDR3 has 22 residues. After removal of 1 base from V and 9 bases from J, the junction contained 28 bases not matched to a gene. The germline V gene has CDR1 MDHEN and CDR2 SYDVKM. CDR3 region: CASSLSYYIIIYGDRENGEQFF. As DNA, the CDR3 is TGTGCCAGCAGTTTATCCTACTATATAATTATATATGGGGACAGGGAGAACGGTGAGCAGTTCTTC.

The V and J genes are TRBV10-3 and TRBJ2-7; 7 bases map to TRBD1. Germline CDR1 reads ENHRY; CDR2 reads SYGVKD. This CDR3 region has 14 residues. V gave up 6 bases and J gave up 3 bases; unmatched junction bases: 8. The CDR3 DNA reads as TGTGCCATCAGCAGACAGGGAAAGGGCTACGAGCAGTACTTC. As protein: CAISRQGKGYEQYF.

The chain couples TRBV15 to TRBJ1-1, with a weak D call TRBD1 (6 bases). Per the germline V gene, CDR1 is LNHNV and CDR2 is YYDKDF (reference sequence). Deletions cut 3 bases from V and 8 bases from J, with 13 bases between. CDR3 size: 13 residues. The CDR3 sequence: CATSRRGGAEAFF. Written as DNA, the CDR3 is TGTGCCACCAGCAGGCGGGGGGGCGCGGAAGCTTTCTTT.

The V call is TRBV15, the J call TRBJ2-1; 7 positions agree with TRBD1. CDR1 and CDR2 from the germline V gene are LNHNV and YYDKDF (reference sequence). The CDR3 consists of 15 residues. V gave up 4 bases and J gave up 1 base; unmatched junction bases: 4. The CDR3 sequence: CATSKGAGSYNEQFF. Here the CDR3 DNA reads TGTGCCACCAGCAAGGGGGCCGGGTCCTACAATGAGCAGTTCTTC.